Shown below are 28 T cell receptor beta chains from a single sample sequenced in a study of cytomegalovirus exposure and HLA in healthy donors. Primers for the PCR totalled 60 Vbeta and 13 Jbeta. Some clones are missing from TCRdb's copy, which holds only in-frame ones; the method was immunoSEQ multiplex PCR. The sample shows 95,000 to 150,000 clones, approximately 72% of them seen only once. The sample taken for sequencing was PBMCs. These receptors originate from a man younger than 35 in good health and CMV-seronegative.

This clone came up a few times. V usage is TRBV2 and J usage is TRBJ1-1, with D maybe TRBD1 (6 bases). Germline values: CDR1 SNHLY, CDR2 FYNNEI. The V end was cut by 1 base, the J end by 4 bases, with 16 bases between. The CDR3 consists of 16 residues. Here the CDR3 reads CASSEGGGRGPTEAFF. The CDR3 DNA sequence: TGTGCCAGCAGTGAAGGTGGGGGCAGGGGACCCACTGAAGCTTTCTTT.

The chain couples TRBV19 to TRBJ1-2, with D possibly matching TRBD1 (5 bases). V was clipped by 6 bases and J by 8 bases, with 25 bases between them. The germline CDR1 and CDR2 sequences are LNHDA and SQIVND (reference sequence). The CDR3 totals 16 residues. In nucleotides, the CDR3 is TGTGCCAGTAGCAAAGGGAGGGGCGGTTTAACTAAAGGCTACACCTTC. As protein: CASSKGRGGLTKGYTF.

Concerning this clone itself: At one boundary the junction diverges from the germline segment, which might be a read error. This rearrangement joins TRBV25-1 to TRBJ2-7; 10 bases are a match to TRBD1. Germline V CDR1 and CDR2: MGHDK, SYGVNS. The CDR3 covers 15 residues. The CDR3 loop is CASSDPGQGFKEQYF. For the CDR3, the DNA is TGTGCCAGCAGTGACCCGGGACAGGGGTTTAAAGAGCAGTATTTC.

This clone was found a few times. The chain joins TRBV19 to TRBJ1-2, with 9 bases matching TRBD1. From germline, CDR1 is LNHDA and CDR2 SQIVND (reference sequence). V shed 5 bases and J 4 bases; nucleotides not matched to a gene: 11. This CDR3 is 16 amino acids long. CDR3 amino acids: CASSATGTGNIYGYTF. The CDR3 nucleotides are TGTGCCAGTAGTGCGACCGGGACAGGGAATATCTATGGCTACACCTTC.

The chain joins TRBV7-2 to TRBJ2-7, with D possibly TRBD2 on 6 matching bases. In germline, CDR1 is SGHTA, CDR2 FQGNSA. CDR3 length equals 14 residues. The V end was cut by 10 bases, the J end by 2 bases, with 18 bases between. CDR3 in amino acids: CANAPEGRTYEQYF. CDR3 nucleotide sequence: TGTGCCAACGCCCCGGAGGGCCGGACCTACGAGCAGTACTTC.

The V and J genes are TRBV6-1 and TRBJ1-5; unclear D gene. This CDR3 comprises 15 residues. The V gene lost 5 bases and the J gene lost 2 bases, with 13 bases spanning the gap. CDR1 is MNHNS and CDR2 is SASEGT in the germline V gene. CDR3 DNA sequence: TGTGCCAGCAGTCCCGGGGTTCCTCGCAATCAGCCCCAGCATTTT. This gives the protein CASSPGVPRNQPQHF.

V is TRBV19 and J is TRBJ2-7; 8 bases fit TRBD1. V gave up 1 base and J gave up 3 bases; unmatched junction bases: 2. Germline assignment: CDR1 LNHDA and CDR2 SQIVND (reference sequence). The CDR3 runs 14 residues. CDR3 DNA sequence: TGTGCCAGTAGTATAGCTGACAGGGGCTACGAGCAGTACTTC. Encoded protein: CASSIADRGYEQYF.

V is TRBV30 and J is TRBJ2-3, with TRBD1 as a possible D gene (5 bases). The CDR3 runs 16 residues. CDR1 and CDR2 from the germline V gene are GTSNPN and SVGIG (reference sequence). V lost 0 bases to trimming and J lost 5 bases, with 18 bases between them. CDR3 bases: TGTGCCTGGAGTGTATGGTATGGGGCCGGGCGAGATACGCAGTATTTT. Translation gives CAWSVWYGAGRDTQYF. Full variable domain (remainder filled in from reference TRBV30 and TRBJ2-3): SQTIHQWPATLVQPVGSPLSLECTVEGTSNPNLYWYRQAAGRGLQLLFYSVGIGQISSEVPQNLSASRPQDRQFILSSKKLLLSDSGFYLCAWSVWYGAGRDTQYFGPGTRLTVL.

The chain has TRBV18 and TRBJ2-7; 7 nucleotides line up with TRBD1. Germline CDR1 is KGHSH and CDR2 is LQKENI. CDR3 size: 12 residues. Trimming took 6 bases from V and 6 from J; bases not matched to a gene: 5. CDR3 residues: CASSQTGLEQYF. In nucleotides, the CDR3 is TGTGCCAGCTCCCAGACAGGGCTCGAGCAGTACTTC.

V is TRBV10-3 and J is TRBJ1-2; 9 nucleotides align to TRBD1. Germline loops: CDR1 ENHRY, CDR2 SYGVKD. V lost 0 bases, J lost 8 bases, and 19 bases stayed unmatched. The CDR3 consists of 19 residues. The CDR3 reads CAISESWWDRDRSPKGYTF. Here the CDR3 DNA reads TGTGCCATCAGTGAGTCGTGGTGGGACAGGGATAGATCCCCTAAGGGCTACACCTTC.

Here the CDR3 reads CASTPGQGVAEAFF. CDR3 nucleotide sequence: TGTGCCAGCACCCCTGGCCAGGGTGTGGCTGAAGCTTTCTTT. The chain recombines TRBV27 with TRBJ1-1; D is perhaps TRBD1 (5 bases). The germline V gene encodes CDR1 MNHEY and CDR2 SMNVEV (reference sequence). CDR3 length equals 14 residues. V was shortened by 7 bases and J by 6 bases, with 18 bases between the two germline ends.

The chain is built from TRBV27 and TRBJ2-7; 10 bases are shared with TRBD1. V gave up 4 bases and J gave up 0 bases; unmatched junction bases: 15. This CDR3 has 19 residues. Per germline, CDR1 MNHEY and CDR2 SMNVEV (reference sequence). The CDR3 bases are TGTGCCAGCAGTTCTCACCGGGGACAGGGGAGACCCTACTCCTACGAGCAGTACTTC. It encodes CASSSHRGQGRPYSYEQYF.

The rearrangement links TRBV5-1 to TRBJ1-4; the D gene is possibly TRBD1 (6 bases). Deletions cut 2 bases from V and 7 bases from J, with 18 bases between. Germline V gene sequence: CDR1 SGHRS, CDR2 YFSETQ. The CDR3 has 16 residues. The CDR3 reads CASSFTGSGIREKLFF. The DNA of the CDR3 is TGCGCCAGCAGCTTTACAGGGAGCGGGATTCGTGAAAAACTGTTTTTT.

This chain uses TRBV5-5 with TRBJ1-5, with unresolved D. CDR1 and CDR2 (germline): SGHKS, YYEKEE (reference sequence). There are 14 residues in the CDR3. V lost 0 bases and J 5 bases, leaving 9 bases between the germline ends. Here the CDR3 reads CASSLDGVYQPQHF. The CDR3 DNA reads as TGTGCCAGCAGCTTGGACGGTGTCTATCAGCCCCAGCATTTT.

J is TRBJ2-7 and V is TRBV5-4; D is unclear. The CDR3 spans 11 residues. Germline assignment: CDR1 SGHNT and CDR2 YYREEE (reference sequence). Trimming pared 4 bases from V and 4 bases from J, leaving 6 bases between. CDR3 DNA sequence: TGTGCCAGCAGCACCGGGTACGAGCAGTACTTC. Amino acid sequence: CASSTGYEQYF.

The chain joins TRBV23-1 to TRBJ1-4, with 10 nucleotides matching TRBD1. TRBV23-1 is noted as an ORF with a role that remains uncertain. This CDR3 is built from 18 residues. V trimming: 6 bases; J trimming: 4 bases; junction bases outside the gene matches: 14. The CDR3 here is CASRAGTGVLADNEKLFF. CDR3 coding DNA: TGCGCCAGCAGAGCCGGGACAGGGGTCCTTGCGGATAATGAAAAACTGTTTTTT.

The chain employs TRBV6-1 and TRBJ1-1, with D maybe TRBD1 (6 bases). CDR1 and CDR2 (germline): MNHNS, SASEGT. The CDR3 has 14 amino acids. Trimming shortened V by 4 bases and J by 0 bases, and 9 bases separated the two germline ends. CDR3: CASSVDRMNTEAFF. As DNA, the CDR3 is TGTGCCAGCAGTGTGGACAGAATGAACACTGAAGCTTTCTTT.

The chain has TRBV7-2 and TRBJ2-1; no definite D call. There are 13 residues in the CDR3. Trimming removed 1 base from V and 4 bases from J, with 5 bases in between. The V gene's germline CDR1 is SGHTA and CDR2 FQGNSA. CDR3 sequence (DNA): TGTGCCAGCAGCTTAGATCCGTACAATGAGCAGTTCTTC. It codes for CASSLDPYNEQFF.

This clone has more than one count but fewer than ten. The chain recombines TRBV6-4 with TRBJ2-3; TRBD2 agrees at 7 bases. Germline loops: CDR1 MRHNA, CDR2 SNTAGT. J lost 0 bases, V lost 2 bases, and 2 bases had no gene match. The CDR3 consists of 15 residues. The CDR3 reads CASSDGAGSTDTQYF. CDR3 coding DNA: TGTGCCAGCAGTGACGGAGCGGGGAGCACAGATACGCAGTATTTT.

V usage is TRBV5-4 and J usage is TRBJ2-1, with TRBD2 matching 9 bases. J gave up 2 bases and V 4 bases, and 4 bases lay outside the gene matches. Germline V CDR1 and CDR2: SGHNT, YYREEE (reference sequence). The CDR3 totals 15 residues. DNA of the CDR3: TGTGCCAGCAGCCGTAGCGGGGGCCCCTACAATGAGCAGTTCTTC. Translating gives CASSRSGGPYNEQFF.

The rearrangement links TRBV11-2 to TRBJ2-7; D possibly corresponds to TRBD1 (6 bases). Trimming removed 5 bases from V and 2 bases from J, with 13 bases in between. Germline CDR1 SGHAT, CDR2 FQNNGV. The CDR3 runs to 14 residues. The CDR3: CASSRTAEAYEQYF. DNA for the CDR3: TGTGCCAGCAGCAGGACAGCGGAGGCCTACGAGCAGTACTTC.

This clone was seen a few times. The V gene is TRBV5-6, the J gene TRBJ2-2, with 7 positions matching TRBD1. Trimming took 4 bases from V and 4 from J; bases not matched to a gene: 13. The CDR3 is 17 residues long. Germline V gene data show CDR1 as SGHDT and CDR2 as YYEEEE. The CDR3 DNA sequence: TGTGCCAGCAGCCCCAAGTGGCAGGGGGTTTTCACCGGGGAGCTGTTTTTT. Protein: CASSPKWQGVFTGELFF.

This chain links TRBV2 with TRBJ2-1; 12 bases match TRBD2. V shed 2 bases, J shed 9 bases, and the junction held 5 bases outside the gene matches. Germline values: CDR1 SNHLY, CDR2 FYNNEI. CDR3 length: 15 residues. The CDR3 here is CASSELTSGSSEQFF. The CDR3 DNA reads as TGTGCCAGCAGTGAACTGACTAGCGGGAGTAGTGAGCAGTTCTTC. The entire variable domain, with the rest obtained from reference TRBV2 and TRBJ2-1, is as follows: EPEVTQTPSHQVTQMGQEVILRCVPISNHLYFYWYRQILGQKVEFLVSFYNNEISEKSEIFDDQFSVERPDGSNFTLKIRSTKLEDSAMYFCASSELTSGSSEQFFGPGTRLTVL.

This clone was detected once. The CDR3 bases are TGTGCCAGCAGCCCGACTAGAATGGCTCAGTACTTC. Residues: CASSPTRMAQYF. The V gene is TRBV7-8, the J gene TRBJ2-4; D perhaps matches TRBD2 (6 bases). The CDR3 extends over 12 amino acids. Germline loops: CDR1 SGHVS, CDR2 FQNEAQ. V was pared by 5 bases and J by 12 bases, with 14 bases between.

This clone was recorded many times. This chain joins TRBV5-4 and TRBJ2-3; 11 bases line up with TRBD1. CDR3 length: 19 residues. Per germline, CDR1 SGHNT and CDR2 YYREEE (reference sequence). After removal of 2 bases from V and 6 bases from J, the junction contained 17 bases not matched to a gene. The CDR3 bases are TGTGCCAGCAGCTTCGAAAAACCTCCGGGACAGGGGGAGTGGGATACGCAGTATTTT. It yields the protein CASSFEKPPGQGEWDTQYF.

The CDR3 DNA is TGCAGCGTGGGGGCCTTGGATGAGCAGTTCTTC. The encoded protein is CSVGALDEQFF. The gene calls are TRBV29-1 and TRBJ2-1; maybe TRBD1 (6 bases). Deletions cut 6 bases from V and 8 bases from J, with 11 bases between. Germline V gene lookup returns CDR1 SQVTM and CDR2 ANQGSEA. The CDR3 consists of 11 residues.

The chain carries TRBV27 and TRBJ2-7; no firm D call. Germline-derived CDR1 and CDR2 are MNHEY and SMNVEV (reference sequence). The CDR3 contains 15 residues. With 5 bases removed from V and 0 bases from J, the gap between germline ends came to 14 bases. In DNA, the CDR3 is TGTGCCAGCAGTATTACCCCCCGAGGCTCCTACGAGCAGTACTTC. It yields the protein CASSITPRGSYEQYF.

The V call is TRBV5-4, the J call TRBJ1-2; TRBD1 might be the D (6 bases). V was cut by 6 bases and J by 1 base, with 13 bases left in between. Germline CDR1 SGHNT, CDR2 YYREEE (reference sequence). This CDR3 has 14 amino acids. CDR3: CASTLAGVNYGYTF. CDR3 DNA: TGTGCCAGCACCCTGGCAGGGGTTAACTATGGCTACACCTTC. Variable domain in full (rest from reference TRBV5-4 and TRBJ1-2): ETGVTQSPTHLIKTRGQQVTLRCSSQSGHNTVSWYQQALGQGPQFIFQYYREEENGRGNFPPRFSGLQFPNYSSELNVNALELDDSALYLCASTLAGVNYGYTFGSGTRLTVV.